Here is one T cell receptor (beta chain) with its context. The antigen remains undetermined. MiXCR, run by TCRdb on the 5' RACE reads, gives a single entry per CDR3 protein. This table holds about 310,000 distinct CDR3 sequences, more than 20% found once. The CDR3 loop spans 15 amino acids. V lost 5 bases, J lost 0 bases, and 1 base stayed unmatched. The data were taken from a study of CD8 T cells in ankylosing spondylitis. Findings of the study overall: What appeared characteristic of ankylosing spondylitis blood was a TCR beta motif of eight highly homologous variants.

The rearrangement joins TRBV12-3 or TRBV12-4 to TRBJ2-3; 11 bases agree with TRBD1. Sequencing was performed on blood, either unsorted or a sorted T cell fraction (not recorded which). This TCR was sampled from a female donor with ankylosing spondylitis or in good health (not recorded which). CDR3 protein: CASSGTGGSTDTQYF. CDR3 DNA sequence: TGTGCCAGCAGTGGGACAGGGGGTAGCACAGATACGCAGTATTTT.